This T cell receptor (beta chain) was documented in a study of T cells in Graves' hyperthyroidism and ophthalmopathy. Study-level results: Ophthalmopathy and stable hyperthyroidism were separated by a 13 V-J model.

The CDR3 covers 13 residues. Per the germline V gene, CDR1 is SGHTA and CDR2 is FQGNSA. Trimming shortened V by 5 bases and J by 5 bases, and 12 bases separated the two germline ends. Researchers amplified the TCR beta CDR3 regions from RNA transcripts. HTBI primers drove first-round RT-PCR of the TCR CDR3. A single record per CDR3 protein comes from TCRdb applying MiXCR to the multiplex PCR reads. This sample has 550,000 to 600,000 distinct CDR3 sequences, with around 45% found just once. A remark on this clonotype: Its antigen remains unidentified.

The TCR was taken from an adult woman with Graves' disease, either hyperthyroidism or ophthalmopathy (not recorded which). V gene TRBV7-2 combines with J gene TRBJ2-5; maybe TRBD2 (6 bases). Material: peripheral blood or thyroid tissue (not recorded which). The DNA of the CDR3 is TGTGCCAGCAGCCAGCGACGGGGGGAGACCCAGTACTTC. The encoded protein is CASSQRRGETQYF.